The rows below give T cell receptor beta chains drawn from one sample of a study of shared clonotypes between healthy human individuals. The repertoire was sequenced with immunoSEQ multiplex PCR; TCRdb's copy has only in-frame clones and lacks some. The sample includes about 600,000 clones, roughly 98% of them seen just once. The sequenced material came from naive CD8+ T cells sorted from blood. Source of these receptors: a man aged 25-45 years in good health. The CDR3 runs from the conserved cysteine through the conserved F or W. Fields, in order: J gene, D gene, V gene, CDR3 protein. D genes are given only for firm matches.

J: TRBJ2-5
D: -
V: TRBV7-6
CDR3: CASSLRWSLAKETQYF

J: TRBJ2-4
D: -
V: TRBV7-9
CDR3: CASSGTSNPNIQYF

J: TRBJ2-5
D: TRBD2
V: TRBV7-2
CDR3: CASSTGTSEAQYF

J: TRBJ1-2
D: -
V: TRBV27
CDR3: CASSYRSAYGYTF

J: TRBJ2-3
D: -
V: TRBV7-8
CDR3: CASSLAPRQSTDTQYF

J: TRBJ2-1
D: -
V: TRBV27
CDR3: CASSLLIYNEQFF

J: TRBJ2-4
D: -
V: TRBV10-3
CDR3: CAISESLGVAKNIQYF

J: TRBJ2-7
D: -
V: TRBV7-9
CDR3: CASSSGGEQYF

J: TRBJ1-3
D: -
V: TRBV7-9
CDR3: CASSPTGSGNTIYF

J: TRBJ2-7
D: TRBD1
V: TRBV7-8
CDR3: CASSFRTGIGDEQYF

J: TRBJ2-3
D: -
V: TRBV10-1
CDR3: CASSEGGVGTQYF

J: TRBJ2-1
D: -
V: TRBV11-2
CDR3: CASSLGPGYEQFF

J: TRBJ1-1
D: -
V: TRBV7-9
CDR3: CASSLEGGGANTEAFF

J: TRBJ2-7
D: TRBD2
V: TRBV10-2
CDR3: CASSESLGLAGSF

J: TRBJ2-1
D: TRBD1
V: TRBV29-1
CDR3: CSVEGTGSYNEQFF

J: TRBJ2-7
D: -
V: TRBV14
CDR3: CASSQDGGVYEQYF

J: TRBJ1-5
D: TRBD1
V: TRBV6-5
CDR3: CAIGAGGNQPQHF

J: TRBJ2-3
D: -
V: TRBV29-1
CDR3: CSVDWGGVGTDTQYF

J: TRBJ2-7
D: TRBD1
V: TRBV28
CDR3: CASRTGQEAYEQYF

J: TRBJ2-3
D: -
V: TRBV7-9
CDR3: CASSPVGLPLTDTQYF

J: TRBJ2-3
D: -
V: TRBV29-1
CDR3: CSVELSGTPSTDTQYF

J: TRBJ2-1
D: -
V: TRBV5-5
CDR3: CASRSGDTNEQFF

J: TRBJ2-1
D: TRBD2
V: TRBV5-1
CDR3: CASSPRLAGAYNEQFF

J: TRBJ2-5
D: -
V: TRBV29-1
CDR3: CSVELSGETQYF

J: TRBJ2-3
D: TRBD2
V: TRBV7-9
CDR3: CASSHSAGGRTDTQYF

J: TRBJ2-7
D: -
V: TRBV29-1
CDR3: CSVYGDLYEQYF